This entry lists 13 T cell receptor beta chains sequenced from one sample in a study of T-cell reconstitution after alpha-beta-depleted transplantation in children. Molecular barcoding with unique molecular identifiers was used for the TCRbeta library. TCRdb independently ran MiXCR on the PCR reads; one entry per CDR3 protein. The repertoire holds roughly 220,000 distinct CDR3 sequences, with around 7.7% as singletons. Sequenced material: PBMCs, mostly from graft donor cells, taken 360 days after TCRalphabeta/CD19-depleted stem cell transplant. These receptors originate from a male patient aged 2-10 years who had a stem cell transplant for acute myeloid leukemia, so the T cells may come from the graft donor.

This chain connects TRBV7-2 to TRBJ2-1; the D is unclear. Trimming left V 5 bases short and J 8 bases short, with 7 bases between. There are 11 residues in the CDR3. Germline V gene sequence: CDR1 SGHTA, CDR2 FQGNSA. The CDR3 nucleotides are TGTGCCAGCAGCCCAGTATATGAGCAGTTCTTC. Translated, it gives CASSPVYEQFF.

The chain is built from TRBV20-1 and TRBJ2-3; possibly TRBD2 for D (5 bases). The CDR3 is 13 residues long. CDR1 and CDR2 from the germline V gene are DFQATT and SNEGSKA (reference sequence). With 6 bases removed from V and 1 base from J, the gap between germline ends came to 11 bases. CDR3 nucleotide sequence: TGCAGTGCGGGAAGTAGCGGCACAGATACGCAGTATTTT. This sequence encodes CSAGSSGTDTQYF.

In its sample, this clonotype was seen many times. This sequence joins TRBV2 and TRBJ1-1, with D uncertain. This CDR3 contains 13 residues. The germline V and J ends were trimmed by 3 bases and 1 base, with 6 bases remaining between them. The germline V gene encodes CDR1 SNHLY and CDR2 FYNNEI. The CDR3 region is CASSEQENTEAFF. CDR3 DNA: TGTGCCAGCAGTGAGCAGGAGAACACTGAAGCTTTCTTT.

CDR3 sequence: CASSLSPNDQPQHF. In nucleotides, the CDR3 is TGTGCCAGCAGCTTATCGCCCAACGATCAGCCCCAGCATTTT. The V gene is TRBV7-9, the J gene TRBJ1-5; D remains ambiguous. The CDR3 extends over 14 amino acids. Germline assignment: CDR1 SEHNR and CDR2 FQNEAQ (reference sequence). The V end was cut by 2 bases, the J end by 5 bases, with 10 bases between.

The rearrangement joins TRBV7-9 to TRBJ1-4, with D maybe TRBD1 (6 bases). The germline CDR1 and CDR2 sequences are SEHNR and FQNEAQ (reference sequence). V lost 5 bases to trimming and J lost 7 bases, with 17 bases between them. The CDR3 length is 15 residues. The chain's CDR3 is CASSLDGQFGEKLFF. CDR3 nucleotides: TGTGCCAGCAGCCTGGACGGACAGTTTGGTGAAAAACTGTTTTTT.

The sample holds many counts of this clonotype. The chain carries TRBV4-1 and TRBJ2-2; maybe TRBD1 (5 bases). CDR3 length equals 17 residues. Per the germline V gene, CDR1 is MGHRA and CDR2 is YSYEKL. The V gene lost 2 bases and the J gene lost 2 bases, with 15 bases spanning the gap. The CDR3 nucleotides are TGCGCCAGCAGCCAATCGCTCCCCAGGGCCAACACCGGGGAGCTGTTTTTT. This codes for CASSQSLPRANTGELFF.

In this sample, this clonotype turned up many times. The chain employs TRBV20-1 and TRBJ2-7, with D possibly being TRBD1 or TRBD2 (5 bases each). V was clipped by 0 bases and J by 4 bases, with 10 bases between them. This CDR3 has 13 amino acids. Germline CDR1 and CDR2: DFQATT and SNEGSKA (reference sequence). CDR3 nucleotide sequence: TGCAGTGCTAGAGAAGGGACGGATTACGAGCAGTACTTC. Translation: CSAREGTDYEQYF.

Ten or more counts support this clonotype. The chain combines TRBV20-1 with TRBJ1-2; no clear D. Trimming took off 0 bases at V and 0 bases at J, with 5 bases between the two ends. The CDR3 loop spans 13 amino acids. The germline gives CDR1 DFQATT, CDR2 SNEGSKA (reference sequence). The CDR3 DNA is TGCAGTGCTAGAGACACAGCTAACTATGGCTACACCTTC. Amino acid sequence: CSARDTANYGYTF.

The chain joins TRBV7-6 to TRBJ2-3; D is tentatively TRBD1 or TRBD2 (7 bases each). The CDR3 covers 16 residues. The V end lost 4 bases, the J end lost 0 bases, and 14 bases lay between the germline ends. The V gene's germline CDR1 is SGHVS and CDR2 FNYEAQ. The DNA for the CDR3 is TGTGCCAGCAGCTCAGGGGGGGGTCCTAGCACAGATACGCAGTATTTT. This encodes CASSSGGGPSTDTQYF.

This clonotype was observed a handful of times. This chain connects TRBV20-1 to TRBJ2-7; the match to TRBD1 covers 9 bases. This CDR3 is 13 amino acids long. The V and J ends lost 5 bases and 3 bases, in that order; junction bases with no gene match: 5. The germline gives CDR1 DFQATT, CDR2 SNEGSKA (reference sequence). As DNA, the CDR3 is TGCAGTGCTTTCGACAGGGGGAACTACGAGCAGTACTTC. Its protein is CSAFDRGNYEQYF.

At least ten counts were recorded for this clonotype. CDR3 protein: CASSLGGTVSTEQYF. DNA of the CDR3: TGTGCCAGCAGCTTAGGGGGGACAGTAAGTACCGAGCAGTACTTC. The chain is built from TRBV7-2 and TRBJ2-7; 7 nucleotides agree with TRBD1. The CDR3 loop spans 15 amino acids. The trim removed 1 base at V and 6 bases at J, leaving 9 bases unmatched. The germline CDR1 and CDR2 sequences are SGHTA and FQGNSA.

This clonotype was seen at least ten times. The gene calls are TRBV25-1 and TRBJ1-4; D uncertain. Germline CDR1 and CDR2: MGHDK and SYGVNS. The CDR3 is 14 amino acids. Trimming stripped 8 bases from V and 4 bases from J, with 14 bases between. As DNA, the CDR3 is TGTGCCAGCTCCGACGGACGCCATAATGAAAAACTGTTTTTT. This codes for CASSDGRHNEKLFF.

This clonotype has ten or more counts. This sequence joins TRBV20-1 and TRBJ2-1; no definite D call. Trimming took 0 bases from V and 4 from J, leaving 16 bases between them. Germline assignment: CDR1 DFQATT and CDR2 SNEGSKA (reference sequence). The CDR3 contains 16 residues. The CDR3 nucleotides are TGCAGTGCTAGAGATTTGAAGCTGGCCATTTACAATGAGCAGTTCTTC. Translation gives CSARDLKLAIYNEQFF.